Listed below are T cell receptor beta chains from one sample, sequenced in a study of cytomegalovirus exposure and HLA in healthy donors. Produced via immunoSEQ multiplex PCR; TCRdb's table is partial and in-frame only. The sample includes roughly 76,000 clones, around 94% of them seen just once. Sequencing used PBMCs. The receptor set was obtained from a man between 18 and 35 years old in good health and CMV-seropositive. The CDR3 runs from the conserved cysteine through the conserved F or W. The D gene is left open where the match is weak. Clone size is shown for a subset of rows, as once, few, many or a class of expanded clone.

J gene | V gene | D gene | clone size | CDR3 protein | CDR3 DNA
TRBJ2-7 | TRBV6-5 | - | - | CASGSSYEQYF | TGTGCCAGCGGGAGCTCCTACGAGCAGTACTTC
TRBJ1-5 | TRBV28 | TRBD1 | - | CASSYTGGMYSNQPQHF | TGTGCCAGCAGTTATACAGGGGGCATGTACAGCAATCAGCCCCAGCATTTT
TRBJ1-4 | TRBV7-9 | TRBD1 | - | CASSVIGTGGEKLFF | TGTGCCAGCAGCGTTATAGGGACAGGGGGAGAAAAACTGTTTTTT
TRBJ2-1 | TRBV25-1 | TRBD2 | - | CASSVASGSLKQFF | TGTGCCAGCAGTGTCGCTAGCGGGAGTCTTAAGCAGTTCTTC
TRBJ2-7 | TRBV28 | - | - | CASSLGGGMVYEQYF | TGTGCCAGCAGTCTGGGTGGAGGGATGGTCTACGAGCAGTACTTC
TRBJ2-3 | TRBV4-1 | - | - | CASSQVPAVFSDTQYF | TGCGCCAGCAGCCAAGTTCCTGCAGTTTTTTCTGATACGCAGTATTTT
TRBJ1-1 | TRBV28 | TRBD1 | - | CASHRQGSVTEAFF | TGTGCCAGTCATAGACAGGGTTCGGTCACTGAAGCTTTCTTT
TRBJ1-4 | TRBV4-1 | TRBD1 | - | CASSQAQAGGQKSF | TGCGCCAGCAGCCAAGCCCAGGCCGGGGGACAGAAGAGTTTT
TRBJ2-7 | TRBV27 | TRBD2 | - | CVSSGLAANEQYF | TGTGTCAGCTCGGGACTAGCGGCCAACGAGCAGTACTTC
TRBJ2-7 | TRBV28 | TRBD1 | - | CASSSLRGQGSTSYEQYF | TGTGCCAGCAGTTCCCTCCGCGGACAGGGAAGCACCTCCTACGAGCAGTACTTC
TRBJ2-1 | TRBV7-3 | TRBD2 | once | CASSLERERNEQFF | TGTGCCAGCAGCTTAGAGCGGGAGCGGAATGAGCAGTTCTTC
TRBJ1-2 | TRBV29-1 | TRBD1 | - | CSVLEDRVGGAYGYTF | TGCAGCGTCCTTGAAGATCGTGTAGGGGGCGCGTATGGCTACACCTTC
TRBJ1-5 | TRBV28 | - | - | CASRFQGIGNQPQHF | TGTGCCAGCCGATTCCAGGGGATCGGCAATCAGCCCCAGCATTTT
TRBJ2-5 | TRBV5-4 | - | - | CASSSKRDQETQYF | TGTGCCAGCAGCTCGAAGCGGGACCAAGAGACCCAGTACTTC
TRBJ2-7 | TRBV6-5 | TRBD1 | - | CASSRSGGAVYEQYF | TGTGCCAGCAGTCGATCAGGGGGAGCGGTCTACGAGCAGTACTTC
TRBJ2-2 | TRBV7-3 | TRBD2 | - | CASSSTSGRIAGELFF | TGTGCCAGCAGCTCGACTAGCGGGAGAATAGCCGGGGAGCTGTTTTTT
TRBJ2-1 | TRBV5-1 | TRBD1 | - | CASRRTGGQGVYNEQFF | TGCGCCAGCAGAAGGACAGGGGGACAGGGGGTTTACAATGAGCAGTTCTTC
TRBJ2-7 | TRBV5-1 | TRBD1 | - | CASSLGTGHEQYF | TGCGCCAGCAGCCTAGGGACAGGGCACGAGCAGTACTTC
TRBJ2-7 | TRBV28 | - | - | CASTRQVPYEQYF | TGTGCCAGCACTAGACAGGTCCCCTACGAGCAGTACTTC
TRBJ2-6 | TRBV4-1 | - | - | CASRAIGGPRGANVLTF | TGCGCCAGCAGGGCAATCGGGGGGCCGCGTGGGGCCAACGTCCTGACTTTC
TRBJ2-5 | TRBV2 | - | - | CASSGSGGETQYF | TGTGCCAGCAGTGGGTCCGGGGGAGAGACCCAGTACTTC
TRBJ2-5 | TRBV10-2 | TRBD2 | - | CASSEYLAGVGETQYF | TGCGCCAGCAGTGAGTACCTAGCGGGAGTGGGAGAGACCCAGTACTTC
TRBJ1-1 | TRBV5-4 | - | - | CASSLETRNTEAFF | TGTGCCAGCAGCTTGGAGACACGGAACACTGAAGCTTTCTTT
TRBJ2-7 | TRBV6-1 | - | - | CASSGGLGSYEQYF | TGTGCCAGTAGCGGCGGATTGGGGTCCTACGAGCAGTACTTC
TRBJ2-3 | TRBV2 | TRBD2 | - | CASIGTSGSGNTQYF | TGTGCCAGCATTGGTACTAGCGGGAGTGGAAATACGCAGTATTTT